Each of the 12 T cell receptor beta chains below was sequenced from the same sample in a study of blood T cells in healthy people across ages. It was with a sample-barcoded 5' primer and a J-beta primer mix that a second PCR of about 7 to 12 cycles was run. TCRdb recomputed calls from the 5' RACE reads with MiXCR, one row per CDR3 protein. Altogether 550,000 to 700,000 distinct CDR3 sequences are present, approximately 25% being singletons, with the ten largest covering around 18%. The sequenced sample consisted of blood. These TCRs come from a woman in her 70s in good health.

The chain combines TRBV12-3 or TRBV12-4 with TRBJ1-2; TRBD1 matches 9 bases. V gave up 5 bases and J gave up 3 bases; unmatched junction bases: 10. The CDR3 loop spans 16 amino acids. Written as DNA, the CDR3 is TGTGCCAGCAGTACGACAGGGGGAGTTAGGTACTATGGCTACACCTTC. Residues: CASSTTGGVRYYGYTF.

This clonotype has a handful of counts. The V call is TRBV9, the J call TRBJ2-1; TRBD1 or TRBD2 may be the D gene (5 bases each). Germline CDR1 SGDLS, CDR2 YYNGEE. CDR3 size: 15 residues. Trimming pared 6 bases from V and 4 bases from J, leaving 17 bases between. The CDR3 region has the DNA TGTGCCAGCACCCCTTCCGGGACCGCTTACAATGAGCAGTTCTTC. This translates into CASTPSGTAYNEQFF.

This clonotype was detected ten times or more. The chain employs TRBV15 and TRBJ1-4; the D gene is possibly TRBD1 (5 bases). CDR1 is LNHNV and CDR2 is YYDKDF in the germline V gene (reference sequence). CDR3 length: 16 residues. Trimming removed 1 base at V and 0 bases at J, with 9 bases between. CDR3 sequence reads: CATSRVSGTTNEKLFF. DNA of the CDR3: TGTGCCACCAGCAGAGTTTCAGGGACAACTAATGAAAAACTGTTTTTT.

The chain uses TRBV7-2 and TRBJ2-4; no clear D. Germline-derived CDR1 and CDR2 are SGHTA and FQGNSA. The CDR3 is 13 residues long. V shed 6 bases and J shed 7 bases, with 13 bases lying between them. The CDR3 bases are TGTGCCAGCAGTGCGTCCATGGGGAACATTCAGTACTTC. It codes for CASSASMGNIQYF.

This clonotype was counted a few times. The CDR3 here is CSAKPGTSYEQYF. The CDR3 coding sequence is TGCAGTGCTAAACCCGGGACTAGCTACGAGCAGTACTTC. V gene TRBV20-1 combines with J gene TRBJ2-7, with 8 bases fitting TRBD2. The germline V gene encodes CDR1 DFQATT and CDR2 SNEGSKA (reference sequence). V lost 4 bases to trimming and J lost 3 bases; unmatched junction nucleotides: 5. This CDR3 contains 13 residues.

There are a few counts of this clonotype. The chain uses TRBV19 and TRBJ2-5; TRBD2 aligns across 8 bases. The CDR3 is made up of 16 amino acids. Germline V gene lookup returns CDR1 LNHDA and CDR2 SQIVND (reference sequence). V lost 3 bases, J lost 4 bases, and 10 bases stayed unmatched. This CDR3 reads CASSMRRGEVLETQYF. The CDR3 DNA reads as TGTGCCAGTAGTATGAGGCGGGGGGAAGTTCTAGAGACCCAGTACTTC.

V and J are TRBV20-1 and TRBJ2-1, with 11 bases matching TRBD2. The germline V gene has CDR1 DFQATT and CDR2 SNEGSKA (reference sequence). J was trimmed by 0 bases and V by 3 bases; bases with no gene match: 10. This CDR3 contains 18 residues. For the CDR3, the DNA is TGCAGTGCTAGCCGGCCTAGCGGGGGGTTTAGCTCCTACAATGAGCAGTTCTTC. It translates to CSASRPSGGFSSYNEQFF.

The chain employs TRBV20-1 and TRBJ1-2, with 7 nucleotides matching TRBD1. J was trimmed by 6 bases and V by 3 bases; bases with no gene match: 4. CDR1 is DFQATT and CDR2 is SNEGSKA in the germline V gene (reference sequence). CDR3 length: 12 amino acids. The CDR3 sequence: CSASPGGNGYTF. CDR3 DNA sequence: TGCAGTGCTAGTCCAGGGGGAAATGGCTACACCTTC.

V gene TRBV20-1 combines with J gene TRBJ2-5; D might be TRBD2 (7 bases). Germline lookup yields CDR1 DFQATT and CDR2 SNEGSKA (reference sequence). Trimming took 7 bases from V and 2 from J, leaving 20 bases between them. The CDR3 is 15 residues long. The CDR3 sequence is CSGTRGGQPQETQYF. CDR3 bases: TGCAGTGGGACTAGGGGGGGACAACCACAAGAGACCCAGTACTTC.

This clonotype has only a few counts. One end of the junction does not line up with germline, which may come from a read error. This chain uses TRBV24-1 with TRBJ2-5, with TRBD1 matching over 11 bases. This CDR3 has 16 residues. CDR1 and CDR2 from the germline V gene are KGHDR and SFDVKD. The CDR3 DNA reads as TGTGTCACCAGTGAGGGACAGGGGGTATTCCAAGAGACCCAGTACTTC. Translated, it gives CVTSEGQGVFQETQYF.

The sample holds a few counts of this clonotype. The V call is TRBV4-3, the J call TRBJ1-2; D unresolved. Trimming took off 6 bases at V and 2 bases at J, with 16 bases between the two ends. The CDR3 is 15 amino acids. Germline V gives CDR1 LGHNA, CDR2 YSLEER. CDR3: CASSRRRVGNYGYTF. The CDR3 bases are TGCGCCAGCAGTCGAAGGAGGGTTGGGAACTATGGCTACACCTTC.

This clonotype was seen only a few times. This chain links TRBV5-1 with TRBJ1-1; D is undetermined. The CDR3 extends over 14 amino acids. With 4 bases removed from V and 1 base from J, the gap between germline ends came to 11 bases. Germline-derived CDR1 and CDR2 are SGHRS and YFSETQ. The CDR3 sequence: CASSLRSENTEAFF. The CDR3 DNA sequence: TGCGCCAGCAGCCTCCGAAGTGAGAACACTGAAGCTTTCTTT.